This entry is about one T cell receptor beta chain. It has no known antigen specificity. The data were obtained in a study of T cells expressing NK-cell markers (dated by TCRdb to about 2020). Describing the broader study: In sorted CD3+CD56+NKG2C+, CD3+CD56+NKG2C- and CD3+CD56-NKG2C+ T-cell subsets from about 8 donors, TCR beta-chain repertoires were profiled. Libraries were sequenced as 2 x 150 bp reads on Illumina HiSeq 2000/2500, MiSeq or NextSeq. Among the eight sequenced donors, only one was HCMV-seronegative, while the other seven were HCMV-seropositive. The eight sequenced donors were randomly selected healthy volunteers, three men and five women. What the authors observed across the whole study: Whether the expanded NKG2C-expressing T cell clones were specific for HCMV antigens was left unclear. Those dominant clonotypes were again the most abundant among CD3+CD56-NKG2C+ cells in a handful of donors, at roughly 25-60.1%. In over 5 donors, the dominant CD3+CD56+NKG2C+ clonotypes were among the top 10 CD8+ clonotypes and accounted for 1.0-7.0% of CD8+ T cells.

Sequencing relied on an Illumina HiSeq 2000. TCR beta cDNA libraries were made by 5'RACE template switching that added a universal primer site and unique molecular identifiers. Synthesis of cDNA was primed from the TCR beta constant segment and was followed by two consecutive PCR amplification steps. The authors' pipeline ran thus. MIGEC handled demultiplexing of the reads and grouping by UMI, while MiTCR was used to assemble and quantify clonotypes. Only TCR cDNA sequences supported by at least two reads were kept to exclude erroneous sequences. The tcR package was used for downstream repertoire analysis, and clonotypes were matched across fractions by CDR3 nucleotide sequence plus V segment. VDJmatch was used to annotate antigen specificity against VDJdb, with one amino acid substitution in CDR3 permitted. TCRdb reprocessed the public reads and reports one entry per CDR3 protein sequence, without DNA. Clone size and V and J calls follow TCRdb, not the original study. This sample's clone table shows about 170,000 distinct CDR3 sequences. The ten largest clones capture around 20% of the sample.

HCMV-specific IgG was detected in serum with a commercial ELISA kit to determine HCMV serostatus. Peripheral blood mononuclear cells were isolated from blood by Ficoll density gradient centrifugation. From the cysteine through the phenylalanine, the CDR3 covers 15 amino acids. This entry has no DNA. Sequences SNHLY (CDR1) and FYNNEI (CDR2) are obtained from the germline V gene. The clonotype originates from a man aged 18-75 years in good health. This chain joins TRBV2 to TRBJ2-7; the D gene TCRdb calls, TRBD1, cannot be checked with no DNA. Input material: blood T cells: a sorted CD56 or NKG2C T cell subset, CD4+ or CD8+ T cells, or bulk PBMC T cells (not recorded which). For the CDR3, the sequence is CASSFSDSDNYEQYF.